Detailed here is one T cell receptor beta chain. A single count supports this clone. Its antigen target is currently unknown. Qualities for individual bases were not recorded, and no much larger clone is one base off. This specimen belongs to a study of blood T cell repertoires in COVID-19 (TCRdb year 2020). Describing the broader study: Samples from collaborators originated in the United States, Italy and Spain and spanned both the acute and convalescent phases of COVID-19. A freely available public database, intended as a resource for researchers studying the immune response to SARS-CoV-2, is where the repertoires were released. Subjects who had been exposed to COVID-19, were actively infected with it, or had recovered from it provided the deeply sampled blood TCRbeta repertoires that made up the dataset. The material from the prospective study consisted of cDNA or gDNA derived from T cells, B-cell-depleted T cells, or PBMCs. Where available, HLA class I and class II types were obtained from metadata supplied by the sample provider rather than from assay-based typing. Samples were obtained from the ongoing ImmuneRACE study (first 160 participants) and from roughly 1,300 subjects provided by 6 global collaborators. Sample metadata almost always included a de-identified subject ID, COVID-19 status, age in years and sex.

The immunoSEQ Assay, a bias-controlled multiplex PCR, was used to amplify TCRbeta CDR3 regions from genomic DNA. On the authors' methods: Nucleated cell counts per sample were estimated from amplification of reference gene primers within the assay. Sequence reads were collapsed and filtered to measure the absolute abundance of every unique TCRbeta CDR3 rearrangement. For each sample, productive Simpson clonality was calculated by taking the square root of Simpson's diversity index across productive rearrangements. In its TCRdb copy, this immuneACCESS table keeps in-frame sequences only and misses some clones. Where compared with another copy, unresolved V genes explain less than half of these, and the others have no known cause. D and trimming were read from the DNA, whereas the V and J calls and clone size are those reported in that table. The sample data list around 75,000 clones, and about four fifths of these were observed just once. Together, the top ten hold about an eighth of the sample.

Germline trimming: 5 bases from V, 1 base from J; junction bases outside gene matches: 6. The germline V gene (reference sequence) sets CDR1 to MNHEY and CDR2 to SMNVEV. Taken from cysteine to phenylalanine, the CDR3 has 16 residues. The sequence is cut down to CDR3 DNA, 48 bases in frame from base 1. What the authors observed across the whole study: The quantity of clinical and demographic metadata differed by source and by participant and was supplied without curation.

In Seattle, one collaborating source enrolled patients while the infection was active and tracked those patients longitudinally over the course of disease. Each collaborating institution followed its own protocols to collect whole blood in K2EDTA tubes. Collaborator samples were shipped for TCRbeta analysis as frozen whole blood, isolated PBMCs, or DNA extracted from either sample type. Recombination linked TRBV27 to TRBJ1-1, with 11 bases aligning to TRBD1. This TCR derives from a man aged 50 or older with COVID-19, enrolled during active disease. The sequenced sample was peripheral blood. At the DNA level, the sequence is TGTGCCAGCAGTCCCCGGACAGGGGGCAAGAACACTGAAGCTTTCTTT. It codes for CASSPRTGGKNTEAFF.